The rows below give T cell receptor beta chains drawn from one sample of a study of regulatory T cells in long-lasting Graves disease. One entry per CDR3 protein results from TCRdb running MiXCR on the multiplex PCR reads. The sample shows approximately 400,000 distinct CDR3 sequences, roughly a sixth of them seen only once. The specimen comprised peripheral blood mononuclear cells (PBMCs), sampled at new diagnosis, from a patient treated with antithyroid drugs. These TCRs come from a female donor with Graves disease. CDR3s include the opening cysteine and the closing phenylalanine or tryptophan. A D gene is named only where the DNA matches it firmly. Size tells how often a clone was seen (once, few, many) or the class of an expanded clone, and some rows leave it out.

15	TRBJ1-3	-	TRBV28	-	TGTGCCAGCAGAATACCAGGATCTTCTGGAAACACCATATATTTT	CASRIPGSSGNTIYF
16	TRBJ1-3	many	TRBV6-5	-	TGTGCCAGCAGTTTCGGAATCCCCCTCTCTGGAAACACCATATATTTT	CASSFGIPLSGNTIYF
11	TRBJ1-2	many	TRBV5-6	-	TGTGCCAGCAGGGCTGAATATGGCTACACCTTC	CASRAEYGYTF
16	TRBJ2-3	few	TRBV3-1	TRBD2	TGTGCCAGCAGCCAAGGAAGCGGGGGGAGCACAGATACGCAGTATTTT	CASSQGSGGSTDTQYF
15	TRBJ1-6	many	TRBV28	TRBD1	TGTGCCAGCAGTTTATGGGCAGGGGGCGGTTCACCCCTCCACTTT	CASSLWAGGGSPLHF
13	TRBJ1-1	-	TRBV6-1	-	TGTGCCAGCAGTGTCCCACAGAACACTGAAGCTTTCTTT	CASSVPQNTEAFF
14	TRBJ1-1	many	TRBV5-1	-	TGCGCCAGCAGCTTGGGTTACAGGAACACTGAAGCTTTCTTT	CASSLGYRNTEAFF
15	TRBJ1-1	many	TRBV9	-	TGTGCCAGCAGCGTAGAAGGCTCGGAGAACACTGAAGCTTTCTTT	CASSVEGSENTEAFF
14	TRBJ1-1	many	TRBV19	TRBD1	TGTGCCAGTATCTGGACAGGGAGGACCACTGAAGCTTTCTTT	CASIWTGRTTEAFF
12	TRBJ1-1	-	TRBV7-9	-	TGTGCCAGCAGCATTGGGATGGTGGGGCTTCTATTT	CASSIGMVGLLF
13	TRBJ1-1	many	TRBV19	-	TGTGCCAGTACCCTGGATAGGGGCACTGAAGCTTTCTTT	CASTLDRGTEAFF
18	TRBJ2-4	once	TRBV3-1	TRBD1	TGTGCCAGCAGCCAAGAATTGACAGGGGAAATAGCCAAAAACATTCAGTACTTC	CASSQELTGEIAKNIQYF
16	TRBJ2-1	many	TRBV2	TRBD2	TGTGCCAGCAGCCAAACTAGCGGGTTCTCCTACAATGAGCAGTTCTTC	CASSQTSGFSYNEQFF
13	TRBJ2-3	few	TRBV5-1	-	TGCGCCAGCACCAAATGGGGCACAGATACGCAGTATTTT	CASTKWGTDTQYF
13	TRBJ1-1	-	TRBV27	-	TGTGCCAGCAGTTTAGATGCGGATACTGAAGCTTTCTTT	CASSLDADTEAFF
13	TRBJ2-5	few	TRBV9	-	TGTGCCAGCAGCGTAGGACTAGTGGAGACCCAGTACTTC	CASSVGLVETQYF
12	TRBJ1-6	few	TRBV27	-	TGTGCCAGCAGCGACTATAATTCACCCCTCCACTTT	CASSDYNSPLHF
17	TRBJ2-4	few	TRBV6-1	TRBD2	TGTGCCAGCACCTTCGAATTGGGGGGGAGTGCCAAAAACATTCAGTACTTC	CASTFELGGSAKNIQYF
15	TRBJ1-2	many	TRBV6-5	TRBD1	TGTGCCAGCAGTTACTCGGGACAGGGGGTTTATGGCTACACCTTC	CASSYSGQGVYGYTF
15	TRBJ1-5	many	TRBV7-8	-	TGTGCCAGCAGCTTAAGGGCGGACAACAATCAGCCCCAGCATTTT	CASSLRADNNQPQHF
13	TRBJ1-1	many	TRBV20-1	-	TGCAGTGTGAGGGTATCTTCGGGAACTGAAGCTTTCTTT	CSVRVSSGTEAFF
13	TRBJ2-3	many	TRBV28	-	TGTGCCAGCACCGGACGAGCCGGGGGTACGCAGTATTTT	CASTGRAGGTQYF
13	TRBJ2-3	many	TRBV20-1	-	TGCAGTGCTACTTCTGCTATCTTAGATACGCAGTATTTT	CSATSAILDTQYF
14	TRBJ1-1	-	TRBV6-1	TRBD1	TGTGCCAGACGGACAGGGACCATGAACACTGAAGCTTTCTTT	CARRTGTMNTEAFF
15	TRBJ2-7	-	TRBV11-3	TRBD1	TGTGCCAGCAGCTCAGCCGGGACAGGGATGAGCGAGCAGTACTTC	CASSSAGTGMSEQYF
13	TRBJ1-4	few	TRBV9	-	TGTGCCAGCAGCAACCAGCGGAATGAAAAACTGTTTTTT	CASSNQRNEKLFF
14	TRBJ2-7	many	TRBV20-1	-	TGCAGTGCGCTTCAGGGGTCTAACACCTACGAGCAGTACTTC	CSALQGSNTYEQYF
15	TRBJ1-1	many	TRBV5-1	-	TGCGCCAGCAGCTTGGTGGGGGGGACACAACGTGAAGCTTTCTTT	CASSLVGGTQREAFF
14	TRBJ2-7	-	TRBV6-9	TRBD2	TGTGCCAGCAGTTATAGAGGGAGGGCCAACGAGCAGTACTTC	CASSYRGRANEQYF
14	TRBJ1-1	many	TRBV7-9	TRBD1	TGTGCCAGCAGCTTAGCCCCGGACAGGGGGCAAGCTTTCTTT	CASSLAPDRGQAFF
15	TRBJ2-1	few	TRBV28	-	TGTGCCAGCAGTCACCCTTGGGGTCAGCCCAATGAGCAGTTCTTC	CASSHPWGQPNEQFF
15	TRBJ2-3	many	TRBV5-6	TRBD1	TGTGCCAGCAGCGCCGGGACAGGGAGGGCAGATACGCAGTATTTT	CASSAGTGRADTQYF
16	TRBJ2-4	-	TRBV4-3	TRBD2	TGCGCCAGCAGCCAAGATCCGGGAGGGCCGGCTGACATTCAGTACTTC	CASSQDPGGPADIQYF
16	TRBJ2-3	few	TRBV9	-	TGTGCCAGCAGCGGGGGTACTATACGGAGCACAGATACGCAGTATTTT	CASSGGTIRSTDTQYF
14	TRBJ1-1	-	TRBV19	-	TGTGCCAGTAGTATAGCACAGGGGAACACTGAAGCTTTCTTT	CASSIAQGNTEAFF
14	TRBJ2-7	-	TRBV7-9	-	TGTGCCAGCAGCTTAGGGGCAGGGAACGGCGAGCAGTACTTC	CASSLGAGNGEQYF
14	TRBJ2-4	few	TRBV9	-	TGTGCCAGCAGCGTAGATCTACCGGGGGCCATTCAGTACTTC	CASSVDLPGAIQYF
14	TRBJ1-1	few	TRBV10-3	TRBD1	TGTGCCACTCAACCGGGACAGGGTCGGGCTGAAGCTTTCTTT	CATQPGQGRAEAFF
14	TRBJ1-2	few	TRBV25-1	-	TGTGCCAGCAGTGACGGATGGGGATCCGGGGGCTACACCTTC	CASSDGWGSGGYTF
17	TRBJ2-5	many	TRBV5-6	TRBD2	TGTGCCAGCAGCTTCGTTGGGACTAGCGGGGGGCAAGAGACCCAGTACTTC	CASSFVGTSGGQETQYF
13	TRBJ1-5	many	TRBV4-3	-	TGCGCCAGCAGCCAAGATGGCAATCAGCCCCAGCATTTT	CASSQDGNQPQHF
15	TRBJ2-3	many	TRBV5-1	TRBD1	TGCGCCAGCCGCCGATCCGGGACAGAAAGAGATACGCAGTATTTT	CASRRSGTERDTQYF
16	TRBJ2-3	many	TRBV3-1	-	TGTGCCAGCAGCCAAGCCGATCTGGACCTCACAGATACGCAGTATTTT	CASSQADLDLTDTQYF
13	TRBJ2-1	many	TRBV24-1	-	TGTGCCACCACAGCCGGAGCCTACAATGAGCAGTTCTTC	CATTAGAYNEQFF
15	TRBJ1-2	many	TRBV12-3/TRBV12-4	-	TGTGCCAGCAGTTTAGGGGTGGGCGAAATCTATGGCTACACCTTC	CASSLGVGEIYGYTF
13	TRBJ2-4	-	TRBV3-1	-	TGTGCCAGCAGCCAAGATTCCGGGGGCATTCAGTACTTC	CASSQDSGGIQYF
12	TRBJ2-7	few	TRBV12-5	TRBD1	TGTGCTAGTGGTTTAGGGACAGCCGAGCAGTACTTC	CASGLGTAEQYF
15	TRBJ2-4	-	TRBV10-3	TRBD2	TGTGCCATCAGCAGGGAAAGCGGGGGGGGAAACATTCAGTACTTC	CAISRESGGGNIQYF
15	TRBJ2-5	few	TRBV4-2	-	TGTGCCAGCAGCCAAGATAAGGGCCTTCCAGAGACCCAGTACTTC	CASSQDKGLPETQYF
15	TRBJ2-7	-	TRBV28	-	TGTGCCAGCAGATTGGGGCCGGGGTTCTCCTACGAGCAGTACTTC	CASRLGPGFSYEQYF
15	TRBJ2-5	many	TRBV28	TRBD1	TGTGCCAGCAGCATCGGTCAGGGGGCGCGCGAGACCCAGTACTTC	CASSIGQGARETQYF
15	TRBJ1-3	-	TRBV12-3/TRBV12-4	-	TGTGCCAGCAGTCTGGGACTGACCTCTGGAAACACCATATATTTT	CASSLGLTSGNTIYF
16	TRBJ2-1	-	TRBV11-2	-	TGTGCCAGCAGCTCCGAGACCAGGTCATGGAACAATGAGCAGTTCTTC	CASSSETRSWNNEQFF
18	TRBJ2-1	many	TRBV6-2/TRBV6-3	-	TGTGCCAGCAGTTCATTACGCCACTACCCTATACTCCCTAGTGAGCAGTTCTTC	CASSSLRHYPILPSEQFF
18	TRBJ2-3	many	TRBV12-5	TRBD1	TGTGCTAGTGGTCCCCACCGGGACAGGGGACTTGTGGCAGATACGCAGTATTTT	CASGPHRDRGLVADTQYF